The rows below give T cell receptor beta chains drawn from one sample of a study of control samples from healthy donors and cancer patients. TCRdb's table, derived via immunoSEQ multiplex PCR, lists solely in-frame clones and lacks some. This sample has roughly 150,000 clones, with about 86% found just once. Specimen: blood. These receptors were obtained from a man between 18 and 29 years old in good health. Both conserved end residues are part of each CDR3.

TRBV3-1/TRBV3-2	TRBJ1-5	CASCPRGGTNQPQHF
TRBV7-9	TRBJ1-5	CASSFAGGWGNQPQHF
TRBV5-4	TRBJ2-2	CASTRGGQGSTGELFF
TRBV6-2/TRBV6-3	TRBJ2-1	CASSYSGGGSYNEQFF
TRBV12-3/TRBV12-4	TRBJ1-1	CASSSYVNTEAFF
TRBV5-4	TRBJ2-3	CASNGQGASTDTQYF
TRBV11-2	TRBJ2-7	CASSRDRYEQYF
TRBV5-8	TRBJ1-1	CASSLFRDTEAFF
TRBV2	TRBJ1-1	CASSEQGASNTEAFF
TRBV5-8	TRBJ1-5	CASSPRTGNQPQHF
TRBV14	TRBJ1-1	CASSRGPKGGLNTEAFF
TRBV18	TRBJ2-1	CASSPGTDYNEQFF
TRBV11-2	TRBJ2-3	CASSLAARVSTDTQYF
TRBV4-2	TRBJ1-2	CASSQEQGRNYGYTF
TRBV7-3	TRBJ2-3	CASSARTGRTDTQYF
TRBV9	TRBJ2-3	CASSVVGPGLAGSDTQYF
TRBV14	TRBJ1-3	CASSPRQGLSGNTIYF
TRBV6-1	TRBJ2-7	CASSPRPWGYEQYF
TRBV6-5	TRBJ1-6	CASRVGPNSPLHF
TRBV7-9	TRBJ2-5	CASSQGTWETQYF
TRBV28	TRBJ2-1	CASNPGWDNEQFF
TRBV12-3/TRBV12-4	TRBJ2-1	CASRYGQVSFF
TRBV6-2/TRBV6-3	TRBJ2-7	CASSYVSSYEQYF
TRBV7-2	TRBJ2-7	CASSSRGGFSYEQYF
TRBV6-2/TRBV6-3	TRBJ1-2	CASSHRFGYTF
TRBV5-4	TRBJ1-1	CASSLGLQNTEAFF
TRBV28	TRBJ2-1	CASSLSGRNEQFF
TRBV19	TRBJ2-7	CASSTGQGANYEQYF
TRBV21-1	TRBJ2-1	CASRFLSGLAGIYNEQFF
TRBV7-6	TRBJ2-5	CASSSPGGAGETQYF
TRBV6-5	TRBJ2-7	CASSDSGTAPYEQYF
TRBV19	TRBJ1-1	CASSIGRGVNTEAFF
TRBV3-1/TRBV3-2	TRBJ1-1	CASSQESNTEAFF
TRBV27	TRBJ2-7	CASSLSSGRGRLYEQYF
TRBV6-2/TRBV6-3	TRBJ1-1	CASSYFGGDTEAFF
TRBV5-6	TRBJ2-5	CASSSRDSEIRTQYF
TRBV25-1	TRBJ1-2	CASSEKRRLLGEGYTF
TRBV6-5	TRBJ2-7	CASSSTDNSYEQYF
TRBV19	TRBJ2-3	CASRDWDTDTQYF
TRBV28	TRBJ2-2	CASSLPDDRRELFF
TRBV7-6	TRBJ2-3	CASSAWTSGGATDTQYF
TRBV9	TRBJ1-5	CASSAGTANQPQHF
TRBV21-1	TRBJ1-1	CASSKDGPGGNPNMEAFF
TRBV6-5	TRBJ2-7	CASPSPSEQYF
TRBV7-8	TRBJ2-5	CASSLVRVETQYF
TRBV6-1	TRBJ1-5	CASSDLNSNQPQHF
TRBV30	TRBJ1-1	CAWSVPRQGDNYTEAFF
TRBV18	TRBJ1-4	CASSPGTANEKLFF
TRBV7-2	TRBJ1-2	CASSLEIGWGPNYGYTF
TRBV12-2	TRBJ1-1	CASRLGSGRHTNLNTEAFF
TRBV3-1/TRBV3-2	TRBJ2-4	CASSQGVGGQTKNIQYF